Following are 27 T cell receptor beta chains from one sample sequenced in a study of T cells after yellow fever vaccination. MiXCR was run by TCRdb on the 5' RACE reads, yielding one entry per CDR3 protein. The sample yields just under 600,000 distinct CDR3 sequences, roughly 14% seen once. This specimen consisted of PBMCs, obtained on the day of the yellow fever booster vaccination. These receptors all stem from a man aged 25 to 40 who received the YFV17D yellow fever vaccine.

The gene calls are TRBV6-1 and TRBJ1-5; D is unresolved. V lost 6 bases and J lost 2, with 17 bases in between. Germline V gene sequence: CDR1 MNHNS, CDR2 SASEGT. The CDR3 sequence is 16 residues long. The CDR3 loop is CASSLRASMGNQPQHF. The CDR3 nucleotides read TGTGCCAGCAGCCTAAGGGCCAGTATGGGCAATCAGCCCCAGCATTTT.

The sample holds a few counts of this clonotype. V is TRBV6-5 and J is TRBJ2-5; D unclear. Germline CDR1 reads MNHEY; CDR2 reads SVGAGI. This CDR3 contains 13 residues. Trimming took 2 bases from V and 2 from J, leaving 6 bases between them. The CDR3 DNA is TGTGCCAGCAGTTACAGGCGACAAGAGACCCAGTACTTC. Translated: CASSYRRQETQYF.

The rearrangement links TRBV7-6 to TRBJ2-3, with D perhaps being TRBD1 or TRBD2 (5 bases each). CDR3 length equals 14 residues. Per germline, CDR1 SGHVS and CDR2 FNYEAQ. V was cut by 0 bases and J by 7 bases, with 11 bases left in between. DNA for the CDR3: TGTGCCAGCAGCTTAGCGGGAGAGGGGCATACGCAGTATTTT. Translation gives CASSLAGEGHTQYF.

This chain connects TRBV5-1 to TRBJ2-1, with D hard to call. V gave up 4 bases and J gave up 0 bases, with 11 bases separating them. The CDR3 is 15 residues long. Germline V gene lookup returns CDR1 SGHRS and CDR2 YFSETQ. CDR3 amino acids: CASSLDLLSYNEQFF. DNA for the CDR3: TGCGCCAGCAGCCTTGACCTACTCTCCTACAATGAGCAGTTCTTC. Looking up the rest from reference TRBV5-1 and TRBJ2-1 gives the full variable domain: KAGVTQTPRYLIKTRGQQVTLSCSPISGHRSVSWYQQTPGQGLQFLFEYFSETQRNKGNFPGRFSGRQFSNSRSEMNVSTLELGDSALYLCASSLDLLSYNEQFFGPGTRLTVL.

This clonotype was picked up a small number of times. The rearrangement joins TRBV4-3 to TRBJ2-1; possibly TRBD2 for D (5 bases). V dropped 0 bases and J dropped 4 bases, with 13 bases sitting between them. CDR3 size: 16 residues. CDR1 and CDR2 (germline): LGHNA, YSLEER. The CDR3 region is CASSQDDGIGYNEQFF. In DNA, the CDR3 is TGCGCCAGCAGCCAAGACGACGGGATAGGGTACAATGAGCAGTTCTTC.

The chain is built from TRBV11-2 and TRBJ2-7; the D is unclear. V dropped 0 bases and J dropped 5 bases, with 14 bases sitting between them. CDR3 size: 15 residues. Germline values: CDR1 SGHAT, CDR2 FQNNGV. The CDR3 DNA sequence: TGTGCCAGCAGCTTAGAGGGGTGGGTGTACCACGAGCAGTACTTC. Its translation is CASSLEGWVYHEQYF.

V gene TRBV15 combines with J gene TRBJ2-3, with D perhaps matching TRBD2 (5 bases). This CDR3 spans 16 amino acids. Per the germline V gene, CDR1 is LNHNV and CDR2 is YYDKDF (reference sequence). The V end was cut by 3 bases, the J end by 1 base, with 14 bases between. CDR3 in DNA: TGTGCCACCAGCAGTGGCGGAGGCGGTGGCACAGATACGCAGTATTTT. Protein product: CATSSGGGGGTDTQYF.

This clonotype showed up just a few times. The rearrangement uses TRBV7-2 and TRBJ2-1; TRBD2 agrees at 14 bases. Looked up from germline, CDR1 is SGHTA and CDR2 is FQGNSA. Losses at the gene ends were 1 base for V and 10 bases for J; bases not matched to a gene: 6. The CDR3 extends over 16 amino acids. CDR3 bases: TGTGCCAGCAGCTTAGGGGGGACTAGCGGGAGAGTCGAGCAGTTCTTC. Its protein is CASSLGGTSGRVEQFF.

This clonotype was seen repeatedly, ten times or more. V gene TRBV12-3 or TRBV12-4 combines with J gene TRBJ2-1; 12 positions match TRBD2. Trimming removed 8 bases from V and 5 bases from J; junction bases left unmatched: 4. The CDR3 runs 14 residues. This chain's CDR3 is CASGLAGLNNEQFF. The CDR3, as DNA: TGTGCCAGCGGACTAGCGGGATTGAACAATGAGCAGTTCTTC.

This clonotype was observed a handful of times. The gene calls are TRBV6-2 or TRBV6-3 and TRBJ1-5; tentatively, D is TRBD1 (5 bases). The germline V and J ends were trimmed by 8 bases and 5 bases, with 13 bases remaining between them. Germline loops: CDR1 MNHEY, CDR2 SVGEGT. The CDR3 sequence is 13 residues long. CDR3 amino acids: CASEEQGDQPQHF. The CDR3 DNA reads as TGTGCCAGCGAAGAGCAGGGTGATCAGCCCCAGCATTTT.

The CDR3 DNA is TGTGCCAGCAGCTTAGATCCTAGCGGGAGATTAACCGGGGAGCTGTTTTTT. Its protein is CASSLDPSGRLTGELFF. The J gene is TRBJ2-2, the V gene TRBV11-2, with 10 bases identical to TRBD2. Germline V gene lookup returns CDR1 SGHAT and CDR2 FQNNGV. This CDR3 is built from 17 residues. J was trimmed by 5 bases and V by 0 bases; bases with no gene match: 6.

This chain connects TRBV12-3 or TRBV12-4 to TRBJ2-1, with 9 bases matching TRBD2. Trimming at V came to 7 bases and at J to 3 bases, leaving 13 bases not matched to a gene. CDR3 length: 17 amino acids. The CDR3 DNA is TGTGCCAGCATTCCCATGACTAGCGGAGCGGGCTACAATGAGCAGTTCTTC. Protein: CASIPMTSGAGYNEQFF.

This chain uses TRBV27 with TRBJ2-1; TRBD2 is a possible D gene (6 bases). The CDR3 has 12 residues. From germline, CDR1 is MNHEY and CDR2 SMNVEV (reference sequence). Trimming stripped 5 bases from V and 12 bases from J, with 14 bases between. CDR3 region: CASSPPGRGQFF. The CDR3 DNA reads as TGTGCCAGCAGTCCCCCGGGGCGGGGGCAGTTCTTC.

The rearrangement links TRBV11-2 to TRBJ2-1; 11 nucleotides line up with TRBD2. Germline CDR1 and CDR2: SGHAT and FQNNGV. The CDR3 runs 17 residues. With V trimmed by 0 bases and J by 4 bases, 5 bases remained unmatched. CDR3 region: CASSLEPGTSGYNEQFF. The CDR3 nucleotides are TGTGCCAGCAGCTTAGAACCCGGGACTAGCGGATACAATGAGCAGTTCTTC.

Only a few counts were recorded for this clonotype. This chain connects TRBV5-1 to TRBJ1-2; tentative D call: TRBD1 (5 bases). The CDR3 extends over 14 amino acids. V lost 3 bases to trimming and J lost 3 bases, with 12 bases between them. Germline V gene data show CDR1 as SGHRS and CDR2 as YFSETQ. CDR3 amino acids: CASSSSRADYGYTF. CDR3 DNA sequence: TGCGCCAGCAGCTCCTCCAGGGCAGACTATGGCTACACCTTC.

The table lists this clonotype with many counts. The rearrangement uses TRBV18 and TRBJ1-4, with D hard to call. CDR3 length: 14 amino acids. The germline gives CDR1 KGHSH, CDR2 LQKENI. The V end lost 4 bases, the J end lost 4 bases, and 10 bases lay between the germline ends. The CDR3 DNA reads as TGTGCCAGCTCACTGGTGGGAAGTAATGAAAAACTGTTTTTT. This encodes CASSLVGSNEKLFF.

This clonotype was recorded many times. The genes are TRBV4-1 and TRBJ1-5, with 7 bases that match TRBD1. In germline, CDR1 is MGHRA, CDR2 YSYEKL. V was clipped by 0 bases and J by 5 bases; unmatched bases: 4. CDR3 length: 15 amino acids. The CDR3 DNA is TGCGCCAGCAGCCAAGAGCCGGGACAGTATCAGCCCCAGCATTTT. Its protein is CASSQEPGQYQPQHF.

The chain has TRBV7-6 and TRBJ2-5; D possibly matches TRBD1 or TRBD2 (5 bases each). The length of the CDR3 is 13 residues. CDR1 and CDR2 (germline): SGHVS, FNYEAQ. V was clipped by 5 bases and J by 6 bases, with 13 bases between them. In DNA form, the CDR3 reads TGTGCCAGCAGCCATGACGGGGCCCAGACCCAGTACTTC. This translates into CASSHDGAQTQYF.

The V gene is TRBV10-3, the J gene TRBJ1-1; D gene uncertain. Trimming left V 3 bases short and J 8 bases short, with 13 bases between. Germline V gene data show CDR1 as ENHRY and CDR2 as SYGVKD. The CDR3 runs to 13 residues. The CDR3 DNA reads as TGTGCCATCAGTGATCTAGAAGGGAGAGAAGCTTTCTTT. Its protein is CAISDLEGREAFF.

This clonotype was observed at least ten times. V and J are TRBV4-2 and TRBJ2-3; D call uncertain. Per the germline V gene, CDR1 is LGHNA and CDR2 is YNFKEQ. V shed 0 bases and J shed 3 bases, with 10 bases lying between them. The CDR3 has 15 amino acids. This chain's CDR3 is CASSQEPRLTDTQYF. In DNA form, the CDR3 reads TGTGCCAGCAGCCAAGAACCCCGACTGACAGATACGCAGTATTTT.

In this sample, this clonotype turned up many times. V and J are TRBV7-2 and TRBJ2-5, with D unresolved. Germline values: CDR1 SGHTA, CDR2 FQGNSA. The length of the CDR3 is 14 residues. The ends were cut back, 4 bases at V and 1 base at J, with 10 bases in the middle. This CDR3 reads CASSSDGGQETQYF. The CDR3 nucleotides are TGTGCCAGCAGCTCAGACGGCGGCCAAGAGACCCAGTACTTC.

V gene TRBV6-5 combines with J gene TRBJ2-3, with 9 bases lining up with TRBD2. The V and J ends lost 2 bases and 3 bases, in that order; junction bases with no gene match: 3. The CDR3 runs 15 residues. CDR1 and CDR2 (germline): MNHEY, SVGAGI. CDR3 residues: CASSYGLAGTDTQYF. The CDR3 coding sequence is TGTGCCAGCAGTTACGGTCTAGCGGGGACAGATACGCAGTATTTT.

The chain carries TRBV20-1 and TRBJ2-2; tentative D call: TRBD1 (5 bases). Looked up from germline, CDR1 is DFQATT and CDR2 is SNEGSKA (reference sequence). V lost 1 base to trimming and J lost 0 bases, with 6 bases between them. This CDR3 is built from 14 residues. This CDR3 reads CSARGTTNTGELFF. In DNA form, the CDR3 reads TGCAGTGCTAGAGGGACAACGAACACCGGGGAGCTGTTTTTT.

The chain employs TRBV7-2 and TRBJ2-3; 8 nucleotides line up with TRBD2. CDR3 size: 13 residues. V shed 5 bases and J 6 bases; nucleotides not matched to a gene: 4. Germline-derived CDR1 and CDR2 are SGHTA and FQGNSA. CDR3 region: CASSRTSFDTQYF. CDR3 coding DNA: TGTGCCAGCAGCCGGACTAGCTTCGATACGCAGTATTTT.

The chain combines TRBV6-5 with TRBJ2-3; D unclear. Trimming took off 3 bases at V and 8 bases at J, with 6 bases between the two ends. The CDR3 is 11 amino acids. Germline CDR1 reads MNHEY; CDR2 reads SVGAGI. The CDR3 sequence is CASSYARTQYF. The CDR3 bases are TGTGCCAGCAGTTATGCCCGTACGCAGTATTTT.

This clonotype was seen more than once but under ten times. The chain combines TRBV7-9 with TRBJ1-4; D remains unclear. V gave up 5 bases and J gave up 1 base, with 8 bases separating them. The CDR3 contains 14 residues. Germline V CDR1 and CDR2: SEHNR, FQNEAQ (reference sequence). The CDR3 bases are TGTGCCAGCAGCCCCCCGTTAACTAATGAAAAACTGTTTTTT. Residues: CASSPPLTNEKLFF.

In its sample, this clonotype was seen a few times. The chain employs TRBV29-1 and TRBJ2-5; the D call may be TRBD1 or TRBD2 (6 bases each). Germline V gives CDR1 SQVTM, CDR2 ANQGSEA. The CDR3 extends over 15 amino acids. Trimming removed 4 bases from V and 5 bases from J, with 20 bases in between. The CDR3 spells CSVVSGGASRETQYF. The DNA for the CDR3 is TGCAGCGTTGTATCCGGGGGCGCTTCCCGCGAGACCCAGTACTTC.